This T cell receptor (beta chain) came from a study of OX40 agonist ivuxolimab in advanced cancers. The method was immunoSEQ multiplex PCR; TCRdb's version includes in-frame clones alone and lacks a portion of them. The table shows approximately 61,000 clones, with nearly 90% occurring only once. Per germline, CDR1 SGDLS and CDR2 YYNGEE. The V segment lost 0 bases and the J segment 1 base; nucleotides outside the gene matches: 4. The CDR3 has 18 amino acids. Only one count was recorded for this clone. This specimen consisted of CD4+ or CD8+ T cells sorted from blood, obtained in a trial of the OX40 agonist ivuxolimab. The chain recombines TRBV9 with TRBJ2-6; 10 bases align to TRBD1. The origin of this receptor is an adult with an advanced solid tumor such as melanoma, head and neck, liver or kidney cancer. The CDR3 sequence: CASSVGGQGGSGANVLTF. CDR3 sequence (DNA): TGTGCCAGCAGCGTAGGTGGACAGGGGGGATCTGGGGCCAACGTCCTGACTTTC.